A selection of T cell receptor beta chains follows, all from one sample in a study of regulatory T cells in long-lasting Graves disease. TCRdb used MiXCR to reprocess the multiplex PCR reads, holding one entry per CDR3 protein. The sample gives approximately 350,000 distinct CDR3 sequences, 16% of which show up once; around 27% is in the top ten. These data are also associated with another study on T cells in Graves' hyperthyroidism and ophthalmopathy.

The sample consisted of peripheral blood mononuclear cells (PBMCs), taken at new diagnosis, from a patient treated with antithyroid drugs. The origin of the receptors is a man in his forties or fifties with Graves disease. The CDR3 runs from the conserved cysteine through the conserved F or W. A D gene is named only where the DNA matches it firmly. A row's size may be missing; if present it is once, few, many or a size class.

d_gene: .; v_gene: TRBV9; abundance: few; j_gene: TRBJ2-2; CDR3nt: TGTGCCAGCAGCGGGGATGCGGAGCTGTTTTTT; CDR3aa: CASSGDAELFF
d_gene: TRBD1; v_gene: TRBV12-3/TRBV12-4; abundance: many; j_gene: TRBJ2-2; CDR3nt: TGTGCCAGCAGACTAGGGGGCGCGAACACCGGGGAGCTGTTTTTT; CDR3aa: CASRLGGANTGELFF
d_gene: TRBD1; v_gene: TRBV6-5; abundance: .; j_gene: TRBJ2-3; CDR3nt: TGTGCCAGCAGTTCAAACAGGGGGCTAAATACGCAGTATTTT; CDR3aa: CASSSNRGLNTQYF
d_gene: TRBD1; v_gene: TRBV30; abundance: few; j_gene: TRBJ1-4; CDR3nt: TGTGCCTGGGGGACAGGGGGCGAAGAAAAACTGTTTTTT; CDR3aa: CAWGTGGEEKLFF
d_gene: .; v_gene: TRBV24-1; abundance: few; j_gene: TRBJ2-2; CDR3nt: TGTGCCACCAGTGATTTGCCCGCGGGCGTACGAACCGGGGAGCTGTTTTTT; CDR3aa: CATSDLPAGVRTGELFF
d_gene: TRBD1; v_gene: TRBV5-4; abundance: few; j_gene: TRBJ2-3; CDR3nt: TGTGCCAGCAGCTTGAGGACAGGGGACGATACGCAGTATTTT; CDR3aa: CASSLRTGDDTQYF
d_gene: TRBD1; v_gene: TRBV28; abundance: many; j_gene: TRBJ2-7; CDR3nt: TGTGCCAGCAGCACACCGGGACAGGCATACGAGCAGTACTTC; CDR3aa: CASSTPGQAYEQYF
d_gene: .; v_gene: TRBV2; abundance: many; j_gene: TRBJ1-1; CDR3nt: TGTGCCAGCAGCGCTCTGGCAGGGATGAACACTGAAGCTTTCTTT; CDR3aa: CASSALAGMNTEAFF
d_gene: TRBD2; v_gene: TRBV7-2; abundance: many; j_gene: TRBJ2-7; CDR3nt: TGTGCCAGCAGCTTATACGAGCGGGGGGATGGCGAGCAGTACTTC; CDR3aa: CASSLYERGDGEQYF
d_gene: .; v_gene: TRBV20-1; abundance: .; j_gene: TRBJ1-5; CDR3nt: TGCAGTGCTAGAGAGGGGAATAGCAATCAGCCCCAGCATTTT; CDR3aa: CSAREGNSNQPQHF
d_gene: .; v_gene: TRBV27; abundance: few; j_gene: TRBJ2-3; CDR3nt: TGTGCCAGCAGTTTGCTCGGAAGATCGGCAGATACGCAGTATTTT; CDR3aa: CASSLLGRSADTQYF
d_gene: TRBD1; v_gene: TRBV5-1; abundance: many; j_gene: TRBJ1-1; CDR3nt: TGCGCCAGCGGCGCAGGGGGGGTTACTGAAGCTTTCTTT; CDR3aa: CASGAGGVTEAFF
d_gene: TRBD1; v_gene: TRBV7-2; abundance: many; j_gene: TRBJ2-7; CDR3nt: TGTGCCAGCAGCACCCGGGACAGGGCAACCTACGAGCAGTACTTC; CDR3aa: CASSTRDRATYEQYF
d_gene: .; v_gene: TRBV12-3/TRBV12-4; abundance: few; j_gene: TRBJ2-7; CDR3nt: TGTGCCAGCACCCCAGAGCTGCAGGGGGGCTACGAGCAGTACTTC; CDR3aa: CASTPELQGGYEQYF